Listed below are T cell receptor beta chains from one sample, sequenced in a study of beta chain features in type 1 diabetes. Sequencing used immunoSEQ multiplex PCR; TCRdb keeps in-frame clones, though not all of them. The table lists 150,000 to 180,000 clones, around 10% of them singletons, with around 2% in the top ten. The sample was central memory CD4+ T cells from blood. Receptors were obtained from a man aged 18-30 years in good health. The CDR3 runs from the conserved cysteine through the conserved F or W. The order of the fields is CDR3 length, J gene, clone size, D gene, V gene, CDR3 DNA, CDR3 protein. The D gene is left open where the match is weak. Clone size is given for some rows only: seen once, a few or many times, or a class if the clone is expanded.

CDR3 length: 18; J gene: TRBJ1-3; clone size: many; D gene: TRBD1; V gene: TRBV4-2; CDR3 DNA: TGTGCCAGCAGCCGCCAACTCCCGGGACAGGGGGCTGGAAACACCATATATTTT; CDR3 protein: CASSRQLPGQGAGNTIYF
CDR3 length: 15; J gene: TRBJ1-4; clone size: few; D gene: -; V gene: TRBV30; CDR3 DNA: TGTGCCTGGAGTGACCCCGGCAGACCTAATGAAAAACTGTTTTTT; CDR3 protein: CAWSDPGRPNEKLFF
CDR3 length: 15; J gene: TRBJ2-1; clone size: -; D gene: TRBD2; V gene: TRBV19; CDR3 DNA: TGTGCCAGTAGTATGGATCAAAGCGGGAACAATGAGCAGTTCTTC; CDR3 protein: CASSMDQSGNNEQFF
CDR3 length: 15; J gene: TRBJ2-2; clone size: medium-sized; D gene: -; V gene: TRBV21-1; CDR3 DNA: TGTGCCAGCAGCCCCCGGACAGCGAACACCGGGGAGCTGTTTTTT; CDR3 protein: CASSPRTANTGELFF
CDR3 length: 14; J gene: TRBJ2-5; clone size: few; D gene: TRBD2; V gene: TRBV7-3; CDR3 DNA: TGTGCCAGCAGCTTAATCAGACTAGCTGAGACCCAGTACTTC; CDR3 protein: CASSLIRLAETQYF
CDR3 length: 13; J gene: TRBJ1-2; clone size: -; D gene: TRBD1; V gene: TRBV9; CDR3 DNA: TGTGCCAGCAGCGATGGACAGGGGGGTGGCTACACCTTC; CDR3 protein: CASSDGQGGGYTF
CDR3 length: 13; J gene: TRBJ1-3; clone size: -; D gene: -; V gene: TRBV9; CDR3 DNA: TGTGCCAGCAGCGTAGGAACAGAGGACACCATATATTTT; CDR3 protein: CASSVGTEDTIYF
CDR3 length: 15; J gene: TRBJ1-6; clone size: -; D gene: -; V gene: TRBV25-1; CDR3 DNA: TGTGCCAGCAGTGAAGTCGCAGGGCAATATTCACCCCTCCACTTT; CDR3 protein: CASSEVAGQYSPLHF
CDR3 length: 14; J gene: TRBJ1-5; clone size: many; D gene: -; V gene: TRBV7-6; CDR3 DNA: TGTGCCAGCAGCTTAGCTTATAGCAATCAGCCCCAGCATTTT; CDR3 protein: CASSLAYSNQPQHF
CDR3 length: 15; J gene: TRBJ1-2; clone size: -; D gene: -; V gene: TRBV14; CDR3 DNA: TGTGCCAGCAGCCAAAGCCTCCAAGCCGTGTCAGGGAACACCTTC; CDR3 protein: CASSQSLQAVSGNTF
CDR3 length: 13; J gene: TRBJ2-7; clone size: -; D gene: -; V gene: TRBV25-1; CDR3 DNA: TGTGCCAGCAGTGATATAGGGAACTACGAGCAGTACTTC; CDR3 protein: CASSDIGNYEQYF